The sequence of this T cell receptor (beta chain) was determined in a study of T cell responses to AZD1222 COVID-19 vaccine. Broader study findings: As reported, nearly half of all spike-specific TCRs target variant regions that are unmutated.

Germline CDR1 reads LGHNT; CDR2 reads FRNRAP. V was shortened by 5 bases and J by 3 bases, with 17 bases between the two germline ends. This CDR3 is built from 15 residues. This clone was counted a few times. The antigen remains undetermined. Generated by immunoSEQ multiplex PCR, the TCRdb table keeps only in-frame clones and is missing some. The sample carries about 130,000 clones, roughly nine tenths recorded once. The sample consisted of peripheral blood, taken on day 0 of AZD1222 vaccination. The receptor comes from an adult in good health. V gene TRBV12-5 combines with J gene TRBJ2-7; TRBD2 might be the D (6 bases). Here the CDR3 reads CASGLSYRENYEQYF. The CDR3 coding sequence is TGTGCTAGTGGTCTGTCCTACCGGGAGAACTACGAGCAGTACTTC.